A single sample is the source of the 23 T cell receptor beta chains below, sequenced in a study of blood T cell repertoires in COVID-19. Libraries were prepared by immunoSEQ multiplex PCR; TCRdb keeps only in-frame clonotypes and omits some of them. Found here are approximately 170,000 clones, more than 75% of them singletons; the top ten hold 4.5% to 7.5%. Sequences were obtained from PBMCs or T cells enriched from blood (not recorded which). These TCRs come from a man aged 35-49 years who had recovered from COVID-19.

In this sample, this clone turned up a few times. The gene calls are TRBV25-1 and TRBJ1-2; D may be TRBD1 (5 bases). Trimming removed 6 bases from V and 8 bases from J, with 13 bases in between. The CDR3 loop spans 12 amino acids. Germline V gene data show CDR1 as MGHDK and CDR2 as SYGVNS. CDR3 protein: CASSDSGLGYTF. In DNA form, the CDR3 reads TGTGCCAGCAGCGACTCAGGGTTGGGCTACACCTTC.

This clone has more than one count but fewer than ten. CDR3 nucleotide sequence: TGTGCCAGCAGCTTTAATGGGCCCCGAGACTATGGCTACACCTTC. Translating it yields CASSFNGPRDYGYTF. This chain uses TRBV5-5 with TRBJ1-2; D gene ambiguous. Germline V gene sequence: CDR1 SGHKS, CDR2 YYEKEE (reference sequence). The V gene lost 2 bases and the J gene lost 3 bases, with 14 bases spanning the gap. The CDR3 consists of 15 residues.

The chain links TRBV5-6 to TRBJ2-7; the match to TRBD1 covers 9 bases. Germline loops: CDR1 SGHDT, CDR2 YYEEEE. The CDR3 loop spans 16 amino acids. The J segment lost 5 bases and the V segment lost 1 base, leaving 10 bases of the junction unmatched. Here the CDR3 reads CASSLTWDRVQDEQYF. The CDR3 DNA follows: TGTGCCAGCAGCTTGACTTGGGACAGGGTTCAAGACGAGCAGTACTTC.

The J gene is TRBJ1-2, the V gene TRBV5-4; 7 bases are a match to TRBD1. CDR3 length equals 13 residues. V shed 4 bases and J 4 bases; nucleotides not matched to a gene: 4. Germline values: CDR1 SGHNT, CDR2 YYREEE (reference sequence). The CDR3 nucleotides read TGTGCCAGCAGCCCTGGGACAGTCTATGGCTACACCTTC. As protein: CASSPGTVYGYTF.

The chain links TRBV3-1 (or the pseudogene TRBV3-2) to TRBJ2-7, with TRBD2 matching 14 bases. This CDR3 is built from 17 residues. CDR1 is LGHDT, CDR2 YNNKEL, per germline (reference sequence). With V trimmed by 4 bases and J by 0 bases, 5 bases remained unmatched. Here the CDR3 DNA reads TGTGCCAGCAGCCTGGGACTAGCGGGGGTCAGCTCCTACGAGCAGTACTTC. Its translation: CASSLGLAGVSSYEQYF.

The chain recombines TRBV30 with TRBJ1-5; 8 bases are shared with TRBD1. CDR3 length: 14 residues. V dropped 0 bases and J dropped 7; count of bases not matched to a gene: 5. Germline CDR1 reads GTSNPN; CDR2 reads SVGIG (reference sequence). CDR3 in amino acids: CAWSVQGVEQPQHF. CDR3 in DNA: TGTGCCTGGAGTGTACAGGGGGTGGAACAGCCCCAGCATTTT.

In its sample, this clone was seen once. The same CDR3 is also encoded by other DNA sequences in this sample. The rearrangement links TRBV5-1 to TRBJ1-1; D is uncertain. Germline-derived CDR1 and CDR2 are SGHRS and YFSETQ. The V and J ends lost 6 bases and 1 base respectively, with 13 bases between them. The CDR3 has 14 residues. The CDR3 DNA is TGCGCCAGCAACCGGGGTTTGCAGAACACTGAAGCTTTCTTT. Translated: CASNRGLQNTEAFF.

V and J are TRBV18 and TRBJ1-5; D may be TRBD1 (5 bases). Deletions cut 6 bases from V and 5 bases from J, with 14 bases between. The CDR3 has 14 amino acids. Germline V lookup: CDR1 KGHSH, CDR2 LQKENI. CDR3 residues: CASSPREEDQPQHF. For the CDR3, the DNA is TGTGCCAGCTCGCCCAGGGAGGAGGATCAGCCCCAGCATTTT.

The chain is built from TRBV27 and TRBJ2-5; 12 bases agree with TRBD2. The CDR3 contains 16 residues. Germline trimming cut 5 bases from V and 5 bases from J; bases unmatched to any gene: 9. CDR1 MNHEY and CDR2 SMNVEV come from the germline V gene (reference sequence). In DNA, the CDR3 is TGTGCCAGCAGTCCGACACTAGCGGGGGGTTTGGAGACCCAGTACTTC. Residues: CASSPTLAGGLETQYF.

CDR3 amino acids: CAGRDSQSYGYTF. CDR3 coding DNA: TGTGCCGGAAGGGACAGTCAATCGTATGGCTACACCTTC. V and J are TRBV19 and TRBJ1-2; 7 nucleotides match TRBD1. Germline V gives CDR1 LNHDA, CDR2 SQIVND (reference sequence). CDR3 length equals 13 residues. V lost 11 bases to trimming and J lost 5 bases; unmatched junction nucleotides: 11. Using reference TRBV19 and TRBJ1-2 for the parts outside the CDR3, the full variable domain is DGGITQSPKYLFRKEGQNVTLSCEQNLNHDAMYWYRQDPGQGLRLIYYSQIVNDFQKGDIAEGYSVSREKKESFPLTVTSAQKNPTAFYLCAGRDSQSYGYTFGSGTRLTVV.

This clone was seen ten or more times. CDR3 sequence (DNA): TGTGCCAGCTCTGACCTCGGCGGTGAGCAGTTCTTC. Translated, it gives CASSDLGGEQFF. The rearrangement joins TRBV2 to TRBJ2-1; D is unclear. The V end was cut by 8 bases, the J end by 9 bases, with 14 bases between. The germline V gene has CDR1 SNHLY and CDR2 FYNNEI. The CDR3 runs 12 residues.

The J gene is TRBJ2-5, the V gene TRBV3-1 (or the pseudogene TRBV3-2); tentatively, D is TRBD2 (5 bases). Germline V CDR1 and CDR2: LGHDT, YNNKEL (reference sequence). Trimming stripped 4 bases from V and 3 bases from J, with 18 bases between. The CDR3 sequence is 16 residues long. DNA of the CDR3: TGTGCCAGCAGCCCCGGAGTGGTTCCCGGGAAAGAGACCCAGTACTTC. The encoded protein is CASSPGVVPGKETQYF.

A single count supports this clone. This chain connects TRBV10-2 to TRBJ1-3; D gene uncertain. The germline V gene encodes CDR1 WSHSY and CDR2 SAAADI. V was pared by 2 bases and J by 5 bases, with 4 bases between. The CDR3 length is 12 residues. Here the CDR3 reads CASSENRNTIYF. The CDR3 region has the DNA TGCGCCAGCAGTGAGAACAGAAACACCATATATTTT.

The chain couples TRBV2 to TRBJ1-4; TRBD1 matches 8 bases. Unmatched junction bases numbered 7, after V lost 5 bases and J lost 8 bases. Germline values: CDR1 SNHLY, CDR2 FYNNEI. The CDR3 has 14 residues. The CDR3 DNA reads TGTGCCAGCAGTTGGTTACAGGGGGGGGAAAAACTGTTTTTT. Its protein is CASSWLQGGEKLFF.

The CDR3 DNA reads as TGCGCCAGCAGCCAAGAAGGGACAGGGGGTTCACCCCTCCACTTT. This codes for CASSQEGTGGSPLHF. The V call is TRBV4-1, the J call TRBJ1-6, with 11 bases lining up with TRBD1. This CDR3 contains 15 residues. Trimming cost V 0 bases and J 9 bases; bases outside gene matches: 1. Per the germline V gene, CDR1 is MGHRA and CDR2 is YSYEKL.

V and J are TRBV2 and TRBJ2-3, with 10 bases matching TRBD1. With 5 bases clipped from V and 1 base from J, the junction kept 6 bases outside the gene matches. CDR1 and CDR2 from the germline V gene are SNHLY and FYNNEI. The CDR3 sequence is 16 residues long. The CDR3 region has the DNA TGTGCCAGCAGTCGGGGCGGGACAGGGGGCACAGATACGCAGTATTTT. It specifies CASSRGGTGGTDTQYF.

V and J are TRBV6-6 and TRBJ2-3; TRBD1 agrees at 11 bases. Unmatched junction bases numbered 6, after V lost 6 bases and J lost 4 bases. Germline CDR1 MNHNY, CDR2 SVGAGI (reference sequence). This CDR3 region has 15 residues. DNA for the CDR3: TGTGCCAGCAGGGACAGGGGGCGGGGCCCAGATACGCAGTATTTT. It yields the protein CASRDRGRGPDTQYF.

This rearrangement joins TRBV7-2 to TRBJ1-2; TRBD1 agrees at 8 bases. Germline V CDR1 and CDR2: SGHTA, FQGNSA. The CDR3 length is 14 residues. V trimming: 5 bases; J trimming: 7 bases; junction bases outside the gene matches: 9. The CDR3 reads CASSAYRGNSGYTF. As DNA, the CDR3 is TGTGCCAGCAGCGCATACAGGGGGAACAGTGGCTACACCTTC.

Here the CDR3 DNA reads TGTGCCAGCAGCCAGGGGCATTCACCCCTCCACTTT. It specifies CASSQGHSPLHF. V usage is TRBV14 and J usage is TRBJ1-6, with D perhaps TRBD1 (5 bases). Per the germline V gene, CDR1 is SGHDN and CDR2 is FVKESK. V was pared by 3 bases and J by 8 bases, with 5 bases between. This CDR3 has 12 amino acids.

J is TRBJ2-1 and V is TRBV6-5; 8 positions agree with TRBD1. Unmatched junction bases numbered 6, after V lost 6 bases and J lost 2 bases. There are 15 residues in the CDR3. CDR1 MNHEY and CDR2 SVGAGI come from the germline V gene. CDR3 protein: CASSATGDPYNEQFF. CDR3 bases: TGTGCCAGCAGCGCGACAGGGGATCCCTACAATGAGCAGTTCTTC.

In DNA form, the CDR3 reads TGTGCCTGGCACCGACAGGGTCCCTACAATGAGCAGTTCTTC. Encoded protein: CAWHRQGPYNEQFF. V is TRBV30 and J is TRBJ2-1; 7 bases agree with TRBD1. CDR1 GTSNPN and CDR2 SVGIG come from the germline V gene (reference sequence). This CDR3 spans 14 amino acids. J gave up 2 bases and V 5 bases, and 6 bases lay outside the gene matches.

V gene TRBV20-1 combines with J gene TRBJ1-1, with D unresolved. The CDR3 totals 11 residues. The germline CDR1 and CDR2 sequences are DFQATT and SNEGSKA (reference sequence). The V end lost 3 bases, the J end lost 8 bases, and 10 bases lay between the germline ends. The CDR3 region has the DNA TGCAGTGCTAGTGGACGGGAAGAAGCTTTCTTT. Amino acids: CSASGREEAFF.

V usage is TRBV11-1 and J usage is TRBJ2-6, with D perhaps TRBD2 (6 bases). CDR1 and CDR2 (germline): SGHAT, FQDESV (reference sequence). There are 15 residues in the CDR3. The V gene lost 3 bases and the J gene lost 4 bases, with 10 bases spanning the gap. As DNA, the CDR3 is TGTGCCAGCAGCTTTTTGGGGGGAGGGGCCAACGTCCTGACTTTC. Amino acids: CASSFLGGGANVLTF.